Reported below is one T cell receptor (beta chain). Which antigen it targets is not known. No clone much larger than this one lies a single base away; base qualities are absent. The library came from the immunoSEQ multiplex PCR assay. This immuneACCESS table, as held by TCRdb, lists in-frame sequences with V and J called but not all clones. Of the missing ones, under half trace to an unresolved V gene in checked studies; the others have no known cause. Across this sample there are tens of thousands of clones, with approximately 89% seen only once. The ten biggest clones cover approximately 7% of the sample. The data were taken from a study of control samples from healthy donors and cancer patients (dated by TCRdb to about 2020). Taken from the germline V gene (reference sequence), the CDR1 and CDR2 loops are WNHNN and SYGVQD. V and J are truncated by 8 bases and 2 bases respectively, leaving an intervening sequence of 7 bases. The CDR3 covers 12 residues, taking in both the cysteine and the phenylalanine. The CDR3 DNA has 36 bases and is translated from base 1.

This receptor was taken from a man between 45 and 60 years old in good health. The chain joins TRBV10-1 to TRBJ1-5; TRBD1 is possibly the D segment (5 matching bases). The sample taken for sequencing was blood. The nucleotide sequence is given as TGCGCCAGCGTGGGGGGCAATCAGCCCCAGCATTTT. This sequence encodes CASVGGNQPQHF.